Presented here are 26 T cell receptor beta chains from one specimen sequenced in a study of T-cell memory formation after mild COVID-19. One entry per CDR3 protein, called by TCRdb with MiXCR from the 5' RACE reads. The data hold about 360,000 distinct CDR3 sequences, with over 13% observed a single time. Sequenced: PBMCs or a T cell subset sorted from them (not recorded which). These TCRs come from a man aged 18 to 29 who had mild COVID-19 (a few samples of this study predate the infection). Cell type and time point are not known.

In the case of this clonotype: Mismatch with germline at one junction end may stem from a read error. The CDR3 reads CASSLDRTSGGRIF. DNA for the CDR3: TGTGCCAGCAGCTTAGATAGGACTAGCGGGGGACGGATCTTC. The chain is built from TRBV11-2 and TRBJ2-1; 13 bases line up with TRBD2. This CDR3 region has 14 residues. Germline CDR1 is SGHAT and CDR2 is FQNNGV.

This clonotype was counted between two and nine times. The chain couples TRBV6-2 or TRBV6-3 to TRBJ2-5; 8 bases are shared with TRBD2. Germline CDR1 MNHEY, CDR2 SVGEGT. CDR3 length: 14 residues. V trimming: 8 bases; J trimming: 2 bases; junction bases outside the gene matches: 7. The CDR3 DNA reads as TGTGCCAGCCGGGGAGCGGGAGTTCAAGAGACCCAGTACTTC. Translated: CASRGAGVQETQYF.

This clonotype was seen repeatedly, ten times or more. This chain joins TRBV5-1 and TRBJ2-3; D uncertain. The CDR3 is 14 amino acids. Trimming stripped 0 bases from V and 1 base from J, with 6 bases between. The germline gives CDR1 SGHRS, CDR2 YFSETQ. This CDR3 is CASSLEGRTDTQYF. CDR3 in DNA: TGCGCCAGCAGCTTGGAGGGCCGCACAGATACGCAGTATTTT.

This clonotype has ten or more counts. The chain joins TRBV5-1 to TRBJ2-1, with D hard to call. The CDR3 sequence is 13 residues long. Deletions cut 0 bases from V and 9 bases from J, with 10 bases between. Germline assignment: CDR1 SGHRS and CDR2 YFSETQ. CDR3 sequence: CASSLEGRFEQFF. CDR3 nucleotide sequence: TGCGCCAGCAGCTTGGAGGGCAGATTTGAGCAGTTCTTC.

The V gene is TRBV19, the J gene TRBJ1-1; 7 bases map to TRBD1. V was pared by 3 bases and J by 5 bases, with 6 bases of the junction left unmatched. CDR3 length: 14 amino acids. Per the germline V gene, CDR1 is LNHDA and CDR2 is SQIVND (reference sequence). The CDR3 reads CASSMSRGSTEAFF. CDR3 DNA: TGTGCCAGTAGTATGTCCAGGGGGTCGACTGAAGCTTTCTTT.

The gene calls are TRBV6-2 or TRBV6-3 and TRBJ2-7, with D perhaps TRBD1 (6 bases). This CDR3 comprises 15 residues. The germline gives CDR1 MNHEY, CDR2 SVGEGT. The V end was cut by 6 bases, the J end by 2 bases, with 17 bases between. CDR3: CASRPTGYSTYEQYV. DNA of the CDR3: TGTGCCAGCAGACCCACAGGGTACAGCACCTACGAGCAGTACGTC.

The J gene is TRBJ2-3, the V gene TRBV2, with D possibly matching TRBD1 (6 bases). This CDR3 has 14 residues. Germline V gene lookup returns CDR1 SNHLY and CDR2 FYNNEI. Deletions cut 4 bases from V and 2 bases from J, with 10 bases between. The DNA of the CDR3 is TGTGCCAGCAGTGGGACAGCTTTCACAGATACGCAGTATTTT. Its protein product is CASSGTAFTDTQYF.

This chain links TRBV4-1 with TRBJ1-2, with D hard to call. In germline, CDR1 is MGHRA, CDR2 YSYEKL. The V and J ends lost 0 bases and 4 bases respectively, with 21 bases between them. This CDR3 region has 18 residues. In DNA, the CDR3 is TGCGCCAGCAGCCAAGATCAGGCCGGGTTGCGGCGGGCCTATGGCTACACCTTC. Amino acid sequence: CASSQDQAGLRRAYGYTF.

This clonotype was observed once. V and J are TRBV7-9 and TRBJ2-2; D perhaps matches TRBD2 (6 bases). The CDR3 has 14 amino acids. V was clipped by 1 base and J by 5 bases, with 8 bases between them. CDR1 is SEHNR, CDR2 FQNEAQ, per germline (reference sequence). The CDR3 coding sequence is TGTGCCAGCAGCTTAGTGGGGGGAACCGGGGAGCTGTTTTTT. Its protein product is CASSLVGGTGELFF.

The genes are TRBV7-9 and TRBJ2-3, with D tentatively TRBD2 (6 bases). CDR3 length: 13 residues. Between the trimmed V and J ends, which lost 5 bases and 3 bases, there was a span of 9 bases. Germline CDR1 reads SEHNR; CDR2 reads FQNEAQ (reference sequence). CDR3 loop: CASSRLETDTQYF. CDR3 nucleotides: TGTGCCAGCAGCCGACTAGAAACAGATACGCAGTATTTT.

This clonotype was seen many times. The J gene is TRBJ2-2, the V gene TRBV7-2, with D perhaps matching TRBD1 (6 bases). Per the germline V gene, CDR1 is SGHTA and CDR2 is FQGNSA. Trimming shortened V by 6 bases and J by 5 bases, and 10 bases separated the two germline ends. The CDR3 has 13 amino acids. The CDR3 nucleotides are TGTGCCAGCAGACCACAGGGTACCGGGGAGCTGTTTTTT. Protein sequence: CASRPQGTGELFF.

In this sample, this clonotype turned up many times. The chain is built from TRBV20-1 and TRBJ2-3, with 10 bases aligning to TRBD1. The CDR3 is 16 amino acids. V shed 2 bases, J shed 10 bases, and the junction held 15 bases outside the gene matches. Germline V lookup: CDR1 DFQATT, CDR2 SNEGSKA (reference sequence). The CDR3 region is CSARSPTGGDGFPQYF. Written as DNA, the CDR3 is TGCAGTGCTAGAAGCCCGACAGGGGGCGATGGTTTTCCGCAGTATTTT.

This clonotype has more than one count but fewer than ten. CDR3 sequence reads: CASKEETQYF. In DNA, the CDR3 is TGTGCCAGCAAGGAAGAGACCCAGTACTTC. The chain carries TRBV2 and TRBJ2-5; D remains ambiguous. The germline V gene encodes CDR1 SNHLY and CDR2 FYNNEI. Trimming shortened V by 7 bases and J by 3 bases, and 3 bases separated the two germline ends. The CDR3 spans 10 residues.

This chain links TRBV20-1 with TRBJ2-1; D not certain. V lost 3 bases, J lost 0 bases, and 9 bases lay in between. The CDR3 has 14 residues. Germline CDR1 DFQATT, CDR2 SNEGSKA (reference sequence). CDR3 in amino acids: CSASRESSYNEQFF. CDR3 nucleotides: TGCAGTGCTAGTAGAGAGAGCTCCTACAATGAGCAGTTCTTC.

The chain couples TRBV6-6 to TRBJ2-7, with 12 bases identical to TRBD1. CDR3 length: 16 residues. The trim removed 5 bases at V and 5 bases at J, leaving 10 bases unmatched. CDR1 and CDR2 (germline): MNHNY, SVGAGI (reference sequence). CDR3 nucleotides: TGTGCCAGCAGTCGTCCCCCGGGACAGGGGGCCCACGAGCAGTACGTC. Translation: CASSRPPGQGAHEQYV.

This clonotype has just a few counts. The rearrangement links TRBV3-1 to TRBJ1-4; TRBD1 agrees at 8 bases. This CDR3 has 17 amino acids. With 0 bases clipped from V and 7 bases from J, the junction kept 10 bases outside the gene matches. Germline V gene data show CDR1 as LGHDT and CDR2 as YNNKEL (reference sequence). The DNA of the CDR3 is TGTGCCAGCAGCCAAGATATCGGGACAGGCGGAGGTGAAAAACTGTTTTTT. Protein sequence: CASSQDIGTGGGEKLFF.

The table lists this clonotype with a few counts. The rearrangement links TRBV7-3 to TRBJ2-2; D is uncertain. The CDR3 spans 16 residues. Per germline, CDR1 SGHTA and CDR2 FQGTGA. V lost 4 bases, J lost 3 bases, and 15 bases lay in between. DNA of the CDR3: TGTGCCAGCAGCTCAGCTCGGTTTAGGGACACCGGGGAGCTGTTTTTT. Amino acids: CASSSARFRDTGELFF.

This sequence joins TRBV4-1 and TRBJ2-2; D may be TRBD1 (5 bases). V was trimmed by 3 bases and J by 3 bases, leaving 11 bases between them. Germline CDR1 and CDR2: MGHRA and YSYEKL. CDR3 size: 15 residues. CDR3 amino acids: CASSHLQGYTGELFF. CDR3 DNA: TGCGCCAGCAGCCATCTCCAGGGTTACACCGGGGAGCTGTTTTTT.

This clonotype was picked up a small number of times. This sequence joins TRBV7-8 and TRBJ2-7; D perhaps matches TRBD1 (5 bases). This CDR3 has 14 residues. Per germline, CDR1 SGHVS and CDR2 FQNEAQ. V was pared by 5 bases and J by 5 bases, with 16 bases between. CDR3 region: CASSLPGRVNEQYF. The CDR3 DNA reads as TGTGCCAGCAGCCTCCCGGGCAGGGTCAACGAGCAGTACTTC.

J is TRBJ2-1 and V is TRBV6-2 or TRBV6-3; D gene uncertain. Germline V gene data show CDR1 as MNHEY and CDR2 as SVGEGT. This CDR3 comprises 16 residues. V lost 2 bases and J lost 8, with 19 bases in between. CDR3 loop: CASSYVGRPGGDEQFF. DNA for the CDR3: TGTGCCAGCAGTTACGTCGGGCGACCCGGTGGGGATGAGCAGTTCTTC.

This clonotype occurred a few times. This chain links TRBV7-9 with TRBJ2-3, with no clear D. The CDR3 sequence is 17 residues long. CDR1 is SEHNR and CDR2 is FQNEAQ in the germline V gene (reference sequence). V shed 1 base and J shed 5 bases, with 19 bases lying between them. The CDR3 protein is CASSLVGETQWGDTQYF. CDR3 coding DNA: TGTGCCAGCAGCTTAGTGGGTGAGACACAATGGGGAGATACGCAGTATTTT.

This clonotype was found many times. This chain links TRBV20-1 with TRBJ2-4; perhaps TRBD2 as D (6 bases). Trimming took 5 bases from V and 6 from J, leaving 14 bases between them. This CDR3 has 13 residues. Germline V CDR1 and CDR2: DFQATT, SNEGSKA (reference sequence). CDR3 protein: CSAPGTSLNIQYF. CDR3 DNA: TGCAGTGCTCCCGGGACTTCCTTAAACATTCAGTACTTC.

This clonotype was detected many times. This chain joins TRBV10-3 and TRBJ1-2; 7 nucleotides agree with TRBD1. Unmatched junction bases numbered 8, after V lost 2 bases and J lost 5 bases. Germline-derived CDR1 and CDR2 are ENHRY and SYGVKD. The CDR3 is 15 amino acids. CDR3 nucleotide sequence: TGTGCCATCAGTGAGCCGGGGACAGACACTTATGGCTACACCTTC. Its protein is CAISEPGTDTYGYTF.

This clonotype has more than one count but fewer than ten. The genes are TRBV6-1 and TRBJ1-3; no reliable D call. CDR3 length equals 15 residues. Germline-derived CDR1 and CDR2 are MNHNS and SASEGT. V was clipped by 3 bases and J by 0 bases, with 9 bases between them. This CDR3 is CASSDFSSSGNTIYF. The CDR3, as DNA: TGTGCCAGCAGTGACTTCAGTAGCTCTGGAAACACCATATATTTT.

This clonotype was detected ten times or more. The chain has TRBV7-9 and TRBJ2-3; 7 bases line up with TRBD2. The CDR3 contains 17 residues. Losses at the gene ends were 0 bases for V and 0 bases for J; bases not matched to a gene: 6. Looked up from germline, CDR1 is SEHNR and CDR2 is FQNEAQ (reference sequence). The CDR3 here is CASSLAWASGSTDTQYF. DNA for the CDR3: TGTGCCAGCAGCTTAGCGTGGGCTAGCGGCAGCACAGATACGCAGTATTTT.

This clonotype has more than one count but fewer than ten. The chain carries TRBV5-1 and TRBJ1-2, with D perhaps TRBD1 (6 bases). Trimming shortened V by 3 bases and J by 4 bases, and 10 bases separated the two germline ends. CDR1 is SGHRS, CDR2 YFSETQ, per germline. This CDR3 has 13 amino acids. The CDR3 sequence: CASSSGGPYGYTF. The CDR3, as DNA: TGCGCCAGCAGCTCCGGGGGCCCCTATGGCTACACCTTC.